These 13 T cell receptor beta chains came from one sample sequenced in a study of blood T cell repertoires in COVID-19. The assay was immunoSEQ multiplex PCR, and TCRdb's table has in-frame clones only and misses some. The sample lists under 150,000 clones; 84% were seen once. The sample comprised peripheral blood. These receptors all stem from a woman aged 55-75 years with acute or convalescent COVID-19.

This rearrangement joins TRBV2 to TRBJ1-1; 10 bases fit TRBD1. V dropped 8 bases and J dropped 1; count of bases not matched to a gene: 7. The germline V gene has CDR1 SNHLY and CDR2 FYNNEI. The CDR3 is 15 residues long. The CDR3: CASLGQGLGNTEAFF. The CDR3 DNA follows: TGTGCCAGCTTGGGACAGGGGCTTGGGAACACTGAAGCTTTCTTT.

CDR3 protein: CASSASGGGGYTF. CDR3 nucleotide sequence: TGTGCCAGCAGTGCCTCTGGGGGGGGCGGCTACACCTTC. The chain carries TRBV25-1 and TRBJ1-2, with D tentatively TRBD1 (6 bases). Per the germline V gene, CDR1 is MGHDK and CDR2 is SYGVNS. V was cut by 4 bases and J by 8 bases, with 14 bases left in between. The CDR3 has 13 amino acids.

The rearrangement joins TRBV27 to TRBJ1-2; 7 bases map to TRBD1. The CDR3 runs to 12 residues. J was trimmed by 7 bases and V by 4 bases; bases with no gene match: 3. Germline V gene data show CDR1 as MNHEY and CDR2 as SMNVEV (reference sequence). The CDR3 is CASSSTGSGYTF. The DNA for the CDR3 is TGTGCCAGCAGTTCGACAGGGAGTGGCTACACCTTC.

V gene TRBV5-1 combines with J gene TRBJ1-1; no firm D call. The CDR3 runs to 15 residues. Germline V gene data show CDR1 as SGHRS and CDR2 as YFSETQ. V was shortened by 6 bases and J by 3 bases, with 18 bases between the two germline ends. CDR3 sequence reads: CASTPGRVRDTEAFF. The CDR3, as DNA: TGCGCCAGCACCCCGGGGAGGGTTCGGGACACTGAAGCTTTCTTT.

The rearrangement links TRBV4-1 to TRBJ2-3; 9 nucleotides align to TRBD2. CDR1 and CDR2 from the germline V gene are MGHRA and YSYEKL. CDR3 length equals 16 residues. The junction had 5 bases not matched to a gene; V was cut back by 0 bases and J by 4 bases. Here the CDR3 DNA reads TGCGCCAGCAGCCAAGATCCAGCGGGAGGCGCAGATACGCAGTATTTT. This translates into CASSQDPAGGADTQYF.

In nucleotides, the CDR3 is TGTGCCACCACTGACGGGGACTCTAACTATGGCTACACCTTC. Translating gives CATTDGDSNYGYTF. The J gene is TRBJ1-2, the V gene TRBV7-8; D possibly corresponds to TRBD1 (5 bases). V gave up 10 bases and J gave up 0 bases, with 15 bases separating them. Germline V CDR1 and CDR2: SGHVS, FQNEAQ. The CDR3 is made up of 14 amino acids.

This clone was observed once. V usage is TRBV25-1 and J usage is TRBJ1-4; D is possibly TRBD1 (6 bases). Trimming cost V 3 bases and J 3 bases, with 11 bases left between them. This CDR3 region has 15 residues. CDR1 and CDR2 from the germline V gene are MGHDK and SYGVNS. CDR3 sequence: CASSDRRTANEKLFF. DNA for the CDR3: TGTGCCAGCAGTGATCGGAGGACAGCTAATGAAAAACTGTTTTTT.

The table lists this clone with a count of one. Written as DNA, the CDR3 is TGCAGTGCTAGTAGCTCGGGAGGGCCGCCAGATACGCAGTATTTT. This encodes CSASSSGGPPDTQYF. V is TRBV20-1 and J is TRBJ2-3; 8 nucleotides agree with TRBD2. The CDR3 contains 15 residues. J gave up 4 bases and V 3 bases, and 9 bases lay outside the gene matches. The germline V gene has CDR1 DFQATT and CDR2 SNEGSKA (reference sequence).

This clone was picked up a small number of times. J is TRBJ2-1 and V is TRBV4-3, with D perhaps matching TRBD1 (5 bases). CDR3 size: 16 residues. The ends were cut back, 0 bases at V and 2 bases at J, with 11 bases in the middle. Germline loops: CDR1 LGHNA, CDR2 YSLEER. CDR3 sequence reads: CASSQDPRGTYNEQFF. DNA of the CDR3: TGCGCCAGCAGCCAAGATCCAAGGGGTACCTACAATGAGCAGTTCTTC.

The chain joins TRBV9 to TRBJ2-7; 10 bases fit TRBD2. The germline V gene has CDR1 SGDLS and CDR2 YYNGEE. This CDR3 comprises 15 residues. J lost 4 bases, V lost 4 bases, and 8 bases had no gene match. Here the CDR3 DNA reads TGTGCCAGCAGCCCCGCCCTAGCGGGAGTTTACGAGCAGTACTTC. Amino acid sequence: CASSPALAGVYEQYF. Full variable domain (missing parts from reference TRBV9 and TRBJ2-7): DSGVTQTPKHLITATGQRVTLRCSPRSGDLSVYWYQQSLDQGLQFLIQYYNGEERAKGNILERFSAQQFPDLHSELNLSSLELGDSALYFCASSPALAGVYEQYFGPGTRLTVT.

This chain connects TRBV28 to TRBJ1-3, with a weak D call TRBD1 (5 bases). V gave up 4 bases and J gave up 5 bases, with 15 bases separating them. Looked up from germline, CDR1 is MDHEN and CDR2 is SYDVKM. This CDR3 contains 15 residues. The CDR3 loop reads CASSYAPRGRNTIYF. For the CDR3, the DNA is TGTGCCAGCAGTTACGCCCCAAGGGGCAGAAACACCATATATTTT. The whole variable domain, filled in from reference TRBV28 and TRBJ1-3, reads DVKVTQSSRYLVKRTGEKVFLECVQDMDHENMFWYRQDPGLGLRLIYFSYDVKMKEKGDIPEGYSVSREKKERFSLILESASTNQTSMYLCASSYAPRGRNTIYFGEGSWLTVV.

CDR3: CASSQALGVSEQYF. CDR3 nucleotides: TGTGCCAGCAGCCAAGCTCTAGGGGTCTCCGAGCAGTACTTC. The J gene is TRBJ2-7, the V gene TRBV3-1 (or the pseudogene TRBV3-2); tentative D call: TRBD1 (5 bases). The CDR3 consists of 14 residues. Germline lookup yields CDR1 LGHDT and CDR2 YNNKEL (reference sequence). V was trimmed by 1 base and J by 6 bases, leaving 13 bases between them.

V is TRBV6-5 and J is TRBJ2-2; 8 bases match TRBD1. CDR3 size: 15 residues. The germline V gene has CDR1 MNHEY and CDR2 SVGAGI. V dropped 7 bases and J dropped 1; count of bases not matched to a gene: 5. This CDR3 is CASTTGAQNTGELFF. CDR3 in DNA: TGTGCCAGCACGACAGGGGCCCAGAACACCGGGGAGCTGTTTTTT.